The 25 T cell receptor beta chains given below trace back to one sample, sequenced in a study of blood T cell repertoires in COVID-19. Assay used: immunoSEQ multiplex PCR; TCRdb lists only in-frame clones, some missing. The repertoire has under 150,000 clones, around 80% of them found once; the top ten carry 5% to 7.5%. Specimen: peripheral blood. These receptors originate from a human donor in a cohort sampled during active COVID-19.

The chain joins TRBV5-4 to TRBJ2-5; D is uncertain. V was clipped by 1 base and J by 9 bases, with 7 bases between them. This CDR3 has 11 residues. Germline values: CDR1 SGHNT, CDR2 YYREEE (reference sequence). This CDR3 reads CASSLFGAQYF. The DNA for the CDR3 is TGTGCCAGCAGCTTGTTCGGTGCCCAGTACTTC.

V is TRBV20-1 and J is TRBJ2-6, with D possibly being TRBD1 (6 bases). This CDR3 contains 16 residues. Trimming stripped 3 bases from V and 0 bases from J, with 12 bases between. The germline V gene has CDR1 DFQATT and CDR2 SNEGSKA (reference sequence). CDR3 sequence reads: CSASLQGHSGANVLTF. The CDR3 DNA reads TGCAGTGCTAGTCTACAGGGCCACTCTGGGGCCAACGTCCTGACTTTC.

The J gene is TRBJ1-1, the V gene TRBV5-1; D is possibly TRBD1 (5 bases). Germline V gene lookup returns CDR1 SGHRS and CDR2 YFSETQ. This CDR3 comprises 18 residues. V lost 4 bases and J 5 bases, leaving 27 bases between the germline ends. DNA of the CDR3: TGCGCCAGCAGCCTTGCCCCAAAGGGAGGGGCGGGAGGGACTGAAGCTTTCTTT. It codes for CASSLAPKGGAGGTEAFF.

CDR3 protein: CASGQGGNQPQHF. The CDR3 nucleotides are TGTGCCAGTGGACAGGGGGGAAATCAGCCCCAGCATTTT. V and J are TRBV7-8 and TRBJ1-5, with TRBD1 identical over 10 bases. Germline V gives CDR1 SGHVS, CDR2 FQNEAQ. This CDR3 is 13 amino acids long. Losses at the gene ends were 9 bases for V and 4 bases for J; bases not matched to a gene: 3.

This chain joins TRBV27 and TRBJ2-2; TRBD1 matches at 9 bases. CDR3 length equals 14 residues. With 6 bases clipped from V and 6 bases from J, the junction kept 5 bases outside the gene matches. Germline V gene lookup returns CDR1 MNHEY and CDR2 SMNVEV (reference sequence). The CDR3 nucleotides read TGTGCCAGCAGGAGACAGGGGGGGGCCGGGGAGCTGTTTTTT. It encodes CASRRQGGAGELFF.

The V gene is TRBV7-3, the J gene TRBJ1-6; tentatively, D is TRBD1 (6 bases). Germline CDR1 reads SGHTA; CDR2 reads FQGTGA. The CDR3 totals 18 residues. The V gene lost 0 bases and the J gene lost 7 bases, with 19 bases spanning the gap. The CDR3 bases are TGTGCCAGCAGCTTAACCCCAGGGGCAGGGGAAAACAATTCACCCCTCCACTTT. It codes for CASSLTPGAGENNSPLHF.

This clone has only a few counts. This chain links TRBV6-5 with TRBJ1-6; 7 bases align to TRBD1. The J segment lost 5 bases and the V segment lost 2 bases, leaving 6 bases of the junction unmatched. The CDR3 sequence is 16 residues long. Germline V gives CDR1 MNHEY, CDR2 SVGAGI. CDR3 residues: CASSYLRTGNNSPLHF. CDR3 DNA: TGTGCCAGCAGTTACCTTCGGACAGGAAATAATTCACCCCTCCACTTT.

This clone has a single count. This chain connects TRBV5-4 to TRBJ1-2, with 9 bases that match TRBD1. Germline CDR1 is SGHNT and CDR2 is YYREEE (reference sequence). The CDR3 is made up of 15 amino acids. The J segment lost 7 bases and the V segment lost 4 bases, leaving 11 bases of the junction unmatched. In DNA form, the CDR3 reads TGTGCCAGCAGCGCCGAGCTACAGGGGGCCCGTGGCTACACCTTC. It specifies CASSAELQGARGYTF.

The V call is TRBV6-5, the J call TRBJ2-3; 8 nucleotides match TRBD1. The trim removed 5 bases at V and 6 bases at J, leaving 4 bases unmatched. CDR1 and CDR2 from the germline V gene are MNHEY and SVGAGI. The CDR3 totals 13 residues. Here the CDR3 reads CASSRTGRDTQYF. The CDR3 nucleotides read TGTGCCAGCAGTAGGACAGGGAGGGATACGCAGTATTTT.

As DNA, the CDR3 is TGTGCCAGCAGCAGTATTACAGGGGAAAAGCAGTTCTTC. This sequence encodes CASSSITGEKQFF. This chain links TRBV11-2 with TRBJ2-1; 7 nucleotides align to TRBD1. CDR3 size: 13 residues. The V gene end was trimmed by 5 bases and the J gene end by 11 bases; junction bases not matched to a gene: 9. From germline, CDR1 is SGHAT and CDR2 FQNNGV.

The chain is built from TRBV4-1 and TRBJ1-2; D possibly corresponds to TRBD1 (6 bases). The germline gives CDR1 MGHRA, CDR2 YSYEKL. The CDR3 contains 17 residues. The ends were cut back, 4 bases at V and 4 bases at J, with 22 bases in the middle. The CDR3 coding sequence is TGCGCCAGCAGCCCCACCCCTCCCGGGACAATGCTCTATGGCTACACCTTC. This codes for CASSPTPPGTMLYGYTF.

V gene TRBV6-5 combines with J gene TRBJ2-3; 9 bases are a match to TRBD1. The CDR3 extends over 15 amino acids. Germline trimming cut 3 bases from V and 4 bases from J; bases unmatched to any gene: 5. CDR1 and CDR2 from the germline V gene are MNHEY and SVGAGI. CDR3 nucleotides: TGTGCCAGCAGTTATTGGGGACAGGGCTCAGATACGCAGTATTTT. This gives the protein CASSYWGQGSDTQYF.

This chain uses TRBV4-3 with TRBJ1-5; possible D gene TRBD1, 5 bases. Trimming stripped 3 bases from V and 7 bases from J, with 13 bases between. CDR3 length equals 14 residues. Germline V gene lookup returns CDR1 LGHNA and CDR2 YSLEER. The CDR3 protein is CASSQGGAGQPQHF. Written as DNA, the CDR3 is TGCGCCAGCAGCCAGGGGGGTGCGGGCCAGCCCCAGCATTTT.

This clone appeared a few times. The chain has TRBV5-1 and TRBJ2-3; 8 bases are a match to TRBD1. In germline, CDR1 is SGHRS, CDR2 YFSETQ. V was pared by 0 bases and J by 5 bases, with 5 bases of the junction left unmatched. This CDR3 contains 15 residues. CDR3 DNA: TGCGCCAGCAGCTTGGAGGGCAGGGGGCTAGATACGCAGTATTTT. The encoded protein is CASSLEGRGLDTQYF.

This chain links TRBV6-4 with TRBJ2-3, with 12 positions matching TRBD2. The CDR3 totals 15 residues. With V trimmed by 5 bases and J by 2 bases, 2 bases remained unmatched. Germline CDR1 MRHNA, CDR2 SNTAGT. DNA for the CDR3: TGTGCCAGCAGTCGGACTAGCGGGGACACAGATACGCAGTATTTT. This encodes CASSRTSGDTDTQYF.

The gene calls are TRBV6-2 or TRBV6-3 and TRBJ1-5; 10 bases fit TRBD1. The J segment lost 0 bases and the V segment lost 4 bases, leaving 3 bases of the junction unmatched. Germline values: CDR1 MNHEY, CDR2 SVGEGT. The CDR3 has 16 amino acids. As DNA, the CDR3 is TGTGCCAGCAGTTCGGGGACAGGGGTTAGCAATCAGCCCCAGCATTTT. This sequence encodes CASSSGTGVSNQPQHF.

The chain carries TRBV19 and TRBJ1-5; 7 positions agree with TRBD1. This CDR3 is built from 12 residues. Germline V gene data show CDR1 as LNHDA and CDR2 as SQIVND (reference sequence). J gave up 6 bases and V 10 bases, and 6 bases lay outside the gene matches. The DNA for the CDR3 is TGTGCCACGGGACAGCTGGTTCAGCCCCAGCATTTT. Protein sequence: CATGQLVQPQHF.

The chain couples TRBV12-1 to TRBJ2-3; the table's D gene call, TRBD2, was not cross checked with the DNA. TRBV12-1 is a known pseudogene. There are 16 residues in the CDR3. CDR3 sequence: CASSARERGVTDTQYF. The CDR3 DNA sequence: TGTGCCAGCAGCGCCCGGGAACGGGGGGTCACAGATACGCAGTATTTT.

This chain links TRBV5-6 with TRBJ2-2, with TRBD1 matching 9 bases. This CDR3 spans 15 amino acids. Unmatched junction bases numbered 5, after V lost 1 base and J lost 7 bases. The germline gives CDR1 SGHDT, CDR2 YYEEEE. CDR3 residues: CASSLSQGAVGELFF. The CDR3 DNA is TGTGCCAGCAGCTTGTCACAGGGGGCGGTCGGGGAGCTGTTTTTT.

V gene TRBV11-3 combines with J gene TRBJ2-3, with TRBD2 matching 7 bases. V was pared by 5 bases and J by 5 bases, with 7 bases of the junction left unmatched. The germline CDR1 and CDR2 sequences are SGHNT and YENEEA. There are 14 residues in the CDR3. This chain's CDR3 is CASSPGGSGDTQYF. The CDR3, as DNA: TGTGCCAGCAGCCCCGGGGGGTCTGGAGATACGCAGTATTTT.

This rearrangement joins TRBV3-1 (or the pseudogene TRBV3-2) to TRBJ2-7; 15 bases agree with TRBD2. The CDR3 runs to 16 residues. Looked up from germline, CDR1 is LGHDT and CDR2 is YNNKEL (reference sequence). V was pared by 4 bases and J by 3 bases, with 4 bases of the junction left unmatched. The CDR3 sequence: CASSPRTSGGVYEQYF. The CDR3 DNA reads TGTGCCAGCAGCCCCCGGACTAGCGGGGGGGTCTACGAGCAGTACTTC.

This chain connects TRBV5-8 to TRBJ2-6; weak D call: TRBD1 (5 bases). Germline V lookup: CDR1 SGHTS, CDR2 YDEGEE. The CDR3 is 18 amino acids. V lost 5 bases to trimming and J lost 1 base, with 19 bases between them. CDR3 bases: TGTGCCAGCAGTTCGAGAATCCAGGGTCTGTCTGGGGCCAACGTCCTGACTTTC. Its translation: CASSSRIQGLSGANVLTF.

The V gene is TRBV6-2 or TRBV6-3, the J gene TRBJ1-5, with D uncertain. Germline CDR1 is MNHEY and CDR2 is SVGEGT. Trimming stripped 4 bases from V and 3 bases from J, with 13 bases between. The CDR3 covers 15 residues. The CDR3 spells CASSLWQNHNQPQHF. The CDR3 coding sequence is TGTGCCAGCAGTTTGTGGCAGAACCACAATCAGCCCCAGCATTTT.

The chain's CDR3 is CAKTGIHEKLFF. The CDR3 DNA reads as TGTGCCAAGACAGGCATACATGAAAAACTGTTTTTT. The chain has TRBV6-4 and TRBJ1-4, with D tentatively TRBD1 (6 bases). V lost 10 bases, J lost 6 bases, and 12 bases lay in between. The CDR3 extends over 12 amino acids. CDR1 and CDR2 from the germline V gene are MRHNA and SNTAGT.

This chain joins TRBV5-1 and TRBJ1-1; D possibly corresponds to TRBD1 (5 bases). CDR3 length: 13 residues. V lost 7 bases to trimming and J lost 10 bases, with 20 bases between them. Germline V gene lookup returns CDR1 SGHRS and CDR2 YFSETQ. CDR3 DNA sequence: TGCGCCAGCGGCCCATCCCCGGGGGAGTCAGCTTTCTTT. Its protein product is CASGPSPGESAFF.